This TCR beta chain was documented in a study of blood T cell repertoires in COVID-19. Whole-study context: T cells, B-cell-depleted T cells, or PBMCs provided the cDNA or gDNA that served as material.

The CDR3 totals 16 residues. V was clipped by 1 base and J by 5 bases; unmatched bases: 5. Germline loops: CDR1 LNHNV, CDR2 YYDKDF (reference sequence). Original methodology: Amplified reference gene primers provided the basis for estimating nucleated cell counts. Data came from immunoSEQ multiplex PCR; TCRdb stores just in-frame clones and leaves some out. The DNA was the basis for D and trimming; V, J and clone size are from that table. The data show some 200,000 clones, 78% seen once. The sample consisted of PBMCs or T cells enriched from blood (not recorded which). This clonotype was sampled from a woman between 50 and 59 years old who had recovered from COVID-19. V and J are TRBV15 and TRBJ2-2, with 9 bases matching TRBD1. The CDR3: CATSRGGQGGTGELFF. DNA for the CDR3: TGTGCCACCAGCAGAGGGGGACAGGGTGGAACCGGGGAGCTGTTTTTT.